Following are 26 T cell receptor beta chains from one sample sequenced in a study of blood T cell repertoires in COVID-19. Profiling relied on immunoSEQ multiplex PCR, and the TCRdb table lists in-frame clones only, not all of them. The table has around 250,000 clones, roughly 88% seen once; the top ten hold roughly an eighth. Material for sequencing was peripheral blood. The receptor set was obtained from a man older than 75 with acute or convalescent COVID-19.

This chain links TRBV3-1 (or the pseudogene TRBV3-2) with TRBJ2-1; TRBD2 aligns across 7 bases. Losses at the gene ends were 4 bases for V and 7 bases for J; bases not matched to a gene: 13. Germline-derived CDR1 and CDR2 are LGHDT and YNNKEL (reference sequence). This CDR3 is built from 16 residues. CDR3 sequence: CASSPQGSGFSNEQFF. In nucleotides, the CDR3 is TGTGCCAGCAGCCCTCAGGGTAGCGGGTTTTCAAATGAGCAGTTCTTC.

CDR3 DNA: TGTGCCAGCAGCCGGGACTATTACTCCTACGAGCAGTACTTC. The encoded protein is CASSRDYYSYEQYF. The V call is TRBV7-2, the J call TRBJ2-7; TRBD2 aligns across 7 bases. CDR1 SGHTA and CDR2 FQGNSA come from the germline V gene. V was clipped by 5 bases and J by 0 bases; unmatched bases: 4. The CDR3 is made up of 14 amino acids. Together with reference TRBV7-2 and TRBJ2-7, the CDR3 gives the full variable domain: GAGVSQSPSNKVTEKGKDVELRCDPISGHTALYWYRQSLGQGLEFLIYFQGNSAPDKSGLPSDRFSAERTGGSVSTLTIQRTQQEDSAVYLCASSRDYYSYEQYFGPGTRLTVT.

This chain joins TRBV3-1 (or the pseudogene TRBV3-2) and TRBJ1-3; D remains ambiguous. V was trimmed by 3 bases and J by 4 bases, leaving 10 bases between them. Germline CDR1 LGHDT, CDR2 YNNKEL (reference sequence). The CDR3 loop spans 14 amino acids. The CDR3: CASSQGSLGNTIYF. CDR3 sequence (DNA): TGTGCCAGCAGCCAGGGCAGCTTAGGAAACACCATATATTTT.

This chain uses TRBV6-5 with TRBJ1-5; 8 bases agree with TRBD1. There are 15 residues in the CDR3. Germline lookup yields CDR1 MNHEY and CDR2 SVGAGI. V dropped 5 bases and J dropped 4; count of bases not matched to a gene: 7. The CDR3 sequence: CASSRGWTGNQPQHF. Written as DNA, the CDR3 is TGTGCCAGCAGTCGGGGATGGACAGGGAATCAGCCCCAGCATTTT.

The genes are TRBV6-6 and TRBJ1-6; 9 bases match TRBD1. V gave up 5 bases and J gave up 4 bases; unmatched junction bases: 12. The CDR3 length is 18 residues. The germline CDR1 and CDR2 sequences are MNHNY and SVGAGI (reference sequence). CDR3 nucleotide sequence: TGTGCCAGCAGTCTTAGGGGGCGGGACAGGGAATATAATTCACCCCTCCACTTT. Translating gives CASSLRGRDREYNSPLHF.

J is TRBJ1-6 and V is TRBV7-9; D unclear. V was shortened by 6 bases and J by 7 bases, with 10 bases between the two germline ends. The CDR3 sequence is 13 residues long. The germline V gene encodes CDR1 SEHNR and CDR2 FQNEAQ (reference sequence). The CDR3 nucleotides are TGTGCCAGCAGTCGTGCGATCAATTCACCCCTCCACTTT. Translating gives CASSRAINSPLHF.

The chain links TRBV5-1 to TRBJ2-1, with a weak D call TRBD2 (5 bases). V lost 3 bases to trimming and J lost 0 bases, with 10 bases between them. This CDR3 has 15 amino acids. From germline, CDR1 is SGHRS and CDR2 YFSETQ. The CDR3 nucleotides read TGCGCCAGCAGCTCCAGCGGATTCTCCTACAATGAGCAGTTCTTC. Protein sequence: CASSSSGFSYNEQFF. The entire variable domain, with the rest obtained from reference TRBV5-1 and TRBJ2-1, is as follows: KAGVTQTPRYLIKTRGQQVTLSCSPISGHRSVSWYQQTPGQGLQFLFEYFSETQRNKGNFPGRFSGRQFSNSRSEMNVSTLELGDSALYLCASSSSGFSYNEQFFGPGTRLTVL.

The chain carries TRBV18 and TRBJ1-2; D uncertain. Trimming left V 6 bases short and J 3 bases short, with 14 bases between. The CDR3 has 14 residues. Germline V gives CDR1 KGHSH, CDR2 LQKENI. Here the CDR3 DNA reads TGTGCCAGCTCCCCGTTGAGGGTCGACTATGGCTACACCTTC. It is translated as CASSPLRVDYGYTF.

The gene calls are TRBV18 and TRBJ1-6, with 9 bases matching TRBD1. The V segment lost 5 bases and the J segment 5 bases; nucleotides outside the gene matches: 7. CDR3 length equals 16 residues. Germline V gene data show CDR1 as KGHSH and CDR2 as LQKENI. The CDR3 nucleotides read TGTGCCAGCTCAGCGGACAGGGGACTAAATAATTCACCCCTCCACTTT. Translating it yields CASSADRGLNNSPLHF.

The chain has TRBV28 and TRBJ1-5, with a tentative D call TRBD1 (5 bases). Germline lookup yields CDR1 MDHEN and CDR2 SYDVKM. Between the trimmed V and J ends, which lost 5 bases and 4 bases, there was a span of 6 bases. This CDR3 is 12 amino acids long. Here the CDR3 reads CASSGGNQPQHF. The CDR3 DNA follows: TGTGCCAGCAGTGGGGGGAATCAGCCCCAGCATTTT.

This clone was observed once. This chain's CDR3 is CASSPLPSLAGGSTDTQYF. The CDR3, as DNA: TGCGCCAGCAGTCCGCTGCCTTCCCTAGCGGGGGGGAGCACAGATACGCAGTATTTT. J is TRBJ2-3 and V is TRBV23-1; 12 positions match TRBD2. TRBV23-1 is an ORF; its function is uncertain. The CDR3 runs 19 residues. V was pared by 4 bases and J by 0 bases, with 11 bases of the junction left unmatched.

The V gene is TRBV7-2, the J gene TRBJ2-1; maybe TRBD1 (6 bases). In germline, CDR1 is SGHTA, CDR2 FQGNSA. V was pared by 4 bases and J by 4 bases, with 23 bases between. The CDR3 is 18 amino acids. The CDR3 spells CASSYSLTGSFKYNEQFF. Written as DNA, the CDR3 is TGTGCCAGCAGCTACTCTTTGACAGGATCTTTTAAATACAATGAGCAGTTCTTC. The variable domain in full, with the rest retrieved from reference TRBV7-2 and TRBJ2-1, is GAGVSQSPSNKVTEKGKDVELRCDPISGHTALYWYRQSLGQGLEFLIYFQGNSAPDKSGLPSDRFSAERTGGSVSTLTIQRTQQEDSAVYLCASSYSLTGSFKYNEQFFGPGTRLTVL.

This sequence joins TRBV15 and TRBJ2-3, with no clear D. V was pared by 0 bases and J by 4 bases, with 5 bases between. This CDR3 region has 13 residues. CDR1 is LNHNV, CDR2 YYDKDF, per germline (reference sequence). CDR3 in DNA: TGTGCCACCAGCAGAGATCGAGCAGATACGCAGTATTTT. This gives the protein CATSRDRADTQYF.

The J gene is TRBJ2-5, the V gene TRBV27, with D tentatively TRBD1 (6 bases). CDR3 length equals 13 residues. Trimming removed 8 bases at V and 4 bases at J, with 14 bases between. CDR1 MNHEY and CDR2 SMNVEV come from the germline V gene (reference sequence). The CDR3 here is CASAIGGRETQYF. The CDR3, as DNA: TGTGCCAGCGCTATAGGGGGTCGAGAGACCCAGTACTTC.

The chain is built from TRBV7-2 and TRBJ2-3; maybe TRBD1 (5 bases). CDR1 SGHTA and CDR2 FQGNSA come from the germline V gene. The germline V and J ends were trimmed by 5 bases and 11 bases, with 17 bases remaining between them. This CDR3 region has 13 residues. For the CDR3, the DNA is TGTGCCAGCAGCACCCAGGGCACGCAGGTGCAGTATTTT. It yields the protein CASSTQGTQVQYF.

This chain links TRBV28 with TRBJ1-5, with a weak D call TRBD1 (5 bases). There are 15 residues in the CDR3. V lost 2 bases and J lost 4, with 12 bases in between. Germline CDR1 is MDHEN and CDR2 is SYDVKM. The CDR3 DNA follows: TGTGCCAGCAGTTTACAGTCAGGGTATAATCAGCCCCAGCATTTT. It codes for CASSLQSGYNQPQHF.

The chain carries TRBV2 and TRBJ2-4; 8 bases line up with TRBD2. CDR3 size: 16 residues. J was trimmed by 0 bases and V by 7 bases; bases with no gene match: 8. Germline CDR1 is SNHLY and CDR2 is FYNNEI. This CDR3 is CASTSSGLLAKNIQYF. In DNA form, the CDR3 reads TGTGCCAGCACCTCTAGCGGGTTACTAGCCAAAAACATTCAGTACTTC.

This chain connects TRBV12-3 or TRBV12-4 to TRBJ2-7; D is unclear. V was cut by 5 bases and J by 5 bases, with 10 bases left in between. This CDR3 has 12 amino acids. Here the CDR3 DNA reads TGTGCCAGCAGTCCCCTGGGCCACGAGCAGTACTTC. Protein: CASSPLGHEQYF.

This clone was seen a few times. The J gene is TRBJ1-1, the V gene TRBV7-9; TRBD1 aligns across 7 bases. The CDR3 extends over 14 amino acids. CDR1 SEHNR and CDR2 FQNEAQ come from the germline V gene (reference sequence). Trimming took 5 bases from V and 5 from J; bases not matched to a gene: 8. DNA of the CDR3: TGTGCCAGCAGCACACAGGCCAGGGGGACTGAAGCTTTCTTT. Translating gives CASSTQARGTEAFF.

The CDR3 is CATRQGVTGNTIYF. CDR3 bases: TGTGCCACCCGACAGGGAGTTACTGGAAACACCATATATTTT. This chain uses TRBV2 with TRBJ1-3, with TRBD1 matching 7 bases. J was trimmed by 2 bases and V by 10 bases; bases with no gene match: 8. Looked up from germline, CDR1 is SNHLY and CDR2 is FYNNEI. The length of the CDR3 is 14 residues.

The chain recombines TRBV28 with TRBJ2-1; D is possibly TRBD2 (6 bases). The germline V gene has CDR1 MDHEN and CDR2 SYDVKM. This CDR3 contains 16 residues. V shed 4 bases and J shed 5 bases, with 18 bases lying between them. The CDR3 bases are TGTGCCAGCAGTTCCCAGAGGGGAGGTGTACACAATGAGCAGTTCTTC. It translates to CASSSQRGGVHNEQFF.

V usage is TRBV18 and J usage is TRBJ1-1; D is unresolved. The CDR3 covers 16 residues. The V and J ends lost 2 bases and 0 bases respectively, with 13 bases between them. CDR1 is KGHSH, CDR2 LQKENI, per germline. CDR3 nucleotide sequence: TGTGCCAGCTCACCATCGTTGGCGGGGTTGAACACTGAAGCTTTCTTT. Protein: CASSPSLAGLNTEAFF. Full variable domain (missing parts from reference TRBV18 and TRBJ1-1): NAGVMQNPRHLVRRRGQEARLRCSPMKGHSHVYWYRQLPEEGLKFMVYLQKENIIDESGMPKERFSAEFPKEGPSILRIQQVVRGDSAAYFCASSPSLAGLNTEAFFGQGTRLTVV.

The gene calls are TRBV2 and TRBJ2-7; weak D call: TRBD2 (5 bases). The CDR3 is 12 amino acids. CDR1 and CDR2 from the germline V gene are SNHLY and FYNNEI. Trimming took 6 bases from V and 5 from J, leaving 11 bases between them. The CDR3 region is CASRPDGNEQYF. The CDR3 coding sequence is TGTGCCAGCAGACCGGACGGGAACGAGCAGTACTTC.

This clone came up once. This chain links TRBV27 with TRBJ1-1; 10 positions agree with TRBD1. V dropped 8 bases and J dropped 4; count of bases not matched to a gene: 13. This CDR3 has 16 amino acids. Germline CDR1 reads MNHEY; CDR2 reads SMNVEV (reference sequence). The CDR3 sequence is CASQSTGGGLGTEAFF. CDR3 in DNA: TGTGCCAGCCAGTCGACAGGGGGCGGTCTGGGCACTGAAGCTTTCTTT.

The CDR3 here is CASSYGREQYF. The CDR3 DNA is TGTGCCAGCAGTTACGGCCGCGAGCAGTACTTC. This chain joins TRBV6-5 and TRBJ2-7; D is ambiguous. The length of the CDR3 is 11 residues. Trimming took 2 bases from V and 6 from J, leaving 5 bases between them. Germline values: CDR1 MNHEY, CDR2 SVGAGI.

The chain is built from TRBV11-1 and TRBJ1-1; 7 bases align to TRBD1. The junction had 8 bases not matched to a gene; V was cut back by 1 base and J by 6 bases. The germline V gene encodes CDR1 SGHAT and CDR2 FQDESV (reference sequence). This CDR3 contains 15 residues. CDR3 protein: CASSLEGGTASEAFF. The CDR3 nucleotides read TGTGCCAGCAGCTTAGAGGGCGGGACAGCTTCTGAAGCTTTCTTT.